This T cell receptor beta chain was sequenced for a study of T cell responses to AZD1222 COVID-19 vaccine. V was cut by 5 bases and J by 3 bases, with 10 bases left in between. The CDR3 covers 13 residues. From germline, CDR1 is SEHNR and CDR2 FQNEAQ (reference sequence). Some clones are missing from TCRdb's copy, which holds only in-frame ones; the method was immunoSEQ multiplex PCR. The table shows roughly 130,000 clones, with just over 85% occurring only once. The chain couples TRBV7-9 to TRBJ1-1; no definite D call. The TCR was taken from an adult in good health. This specimen consisted of peripheral blood, obtained on day 0 of AZD1222 vaccination. The CDR3 reads CASSQSVDTEAFF. The CDR3 DNA follows: TGTGCCAGCAGCCAATCGGTAGACACTGAAGCTTTCTTT.